This TCR beta chain was identified in a study of cytomegalovirus exposure and HLA in healthy donors. Vbeta (60) and Jbeta (13) primers were used in the PCR. TCRdb's copy holds only in-frame clones and misses some; the assay was immunoSEQ multiplex PCR. This sample has roughly 120,000 clones, with about 74% found just once. CDR3 length: 11 residues. The V gene lost 2 bases and the J gene lost 6 bases, with 5 bases spanning the gap. Germline-derived CDR1 and CDR2 are WSHSY and SAAADI. The source of this sequence is a woman in her forties or fifties in good health and CMV-seropositive. The sample taken for sequencing was PBMCs. The J gene is TRBJ2-7, the V gene TRBV10-2; D gene uncertain. This CDR3 is CASSEQREQYF. CDR3 DNA sequence: TGCGCCAGCAGTGAGCAGCGCGAGCAGTACTTC.